The rows below give T cell receptor beta chains drawn from one sample of a study of cytomegalovirus exposure and HLA in healthy donors. The protocol was immunoSEQ multiplex PCR, while the TCRdb copy is restricted to in-frame clones and leaves out a portion. This table holds 95,000 to 150,000 clones, under 85% found once. Input material: PBMCs. Every receptor here comes from a woman between 45 and 65 years old in good health and CMV-seropositive. Both conserved end residues are part of each CDR3. D genes are given only for firm matches. Expanded clones get a size class; other rows say once, few or many, or leave the size out.

j_call: TRBJ1-1; v_call: TRBV11-1; clone_size: -; d_call: -; cdr3_aa: CASSLVGRDTNTEAFF; cdr3_nt: TGTGCCAGCAGCTTAGTTGGCAGGGATACGAACACTGAAGCTTTCTTT
j_call: TRBJ2-7; v_call: TRBV28; clone_size: -; d_call: TRBD1; cdr3_aa: CASTPEGQALSYEQYF; cdr3_nt: TGTGCCAGCACCCCGGAGGGACAGGCCCTCTCCTACGAGCAGTACTTC
j_call: TRBJ1-6; v_call: TRBV6-5; clone_size: -; d_call: -; cdr3_aa: CASSYSGDSPLHF; cdr3_nt: TGTGCCAGCAGTTACTCAGGAGATTCACCCCTCCACTTT
j_call: TRBJ1-1; v_call: TRBV7-9; clone_size: few; d_call: TRBD1; cdr3_aa: CASSSQGRTEAFF; cdr3_nt: TGTGCCAGCAGCTCACAGGGGCGGACTGAAGCTTTCTTT
j_call: TRBJ2-5; v_call: TRBV6-6; clone_size: -; d_call: TRBD2; cdr3_aa: CASSYGGRAGETQYF; cdr3_nt: TGTGCCAGCAGTTACGGCGGGAGGGCGGGGGAGACCCAGTACTTC
j_call: TRBJ2-7; v_call: TRBV6-5; clone_size: few; d_call: -; cdr3_aa: CASSRAEDHEQYF; cdr3_nt: TGTGCCAGCAGCCGAGCCGAGGATCACGAGCAGTACTTC
j_call: TRBJ1-4; v_call: TRBV4-1; clone_size: -; d_call: -; cdr3_aa: CASSQGRDSGGEKLFF; cdr3_nt: TGCGCCAGCAGCCAAGGCCGGGACTCCGGAGGTGAAAAACTGTTTTTT
j_call: TRBJ2-2; v_call: TRBV7-9; clone_size: -; d_call: -; cdr3_aa: CASSPRGNTGELFF; cdr3_nt: TGTGCCAGCAGCCCTCGGGGGAACACCGGGGAGCTGTTTTTT
j_call: TRBJ2-7; v_call: TRBV18; clone_size: -; d_call: TRBD1; cdr3_aa: CASSSGTGDYEQYF; cdr3_nt: TGTGCCAGCTCTTCCGGGACAGGAGATTACGAGCAGTACTTC
j_call: TRBJ1-1; v_call: TRBV30; clone_size: -; d_call: -; cdr3_aa: CAWSALSEAFF; cdr3_nt: TGTGCCTGGAGTGCTCTAAGTGAAGCTTTCTTT
j_call: TRBJ1-2; v_call: TRBV7-9; clone_size: -; d_call: TRBD1; cdr3_aa: CSSSPPNAGGSHGYTF; cdr3_nt: TGTTCCAGCAGCCCACCAAATGCAGGGGGTTCACATGGCTACACCTTC
j_call: TRBJ2-5; v_call: TRBV4-3; clone_size: -; d_call: TRBD1; cdr3_aa: CASSQAPGQGRETQYF; cdr3_nt: TGCGCCAGCAGCCAAGCACCGGGACAGGGTCGAGAGACCCAGTACTTC
j_call: TRBJ2-1; v_call: TRBV7-2; clone_size: once; d_call: TRBD1; cdr3_aa: CASSRDRGSQFF; cdr3_nt: TGTGCCAGCAGCAGGGACAGGGGCTCGCAGTTCTTC
j_call: TRBJ1-4; v_call: TRBV4-1; clone_size: -; d_call: TRBD1; cdr3_aa: CASRDREGWNEKLFF; cdr3_nt: TGCGCCAGCCGGGACAGGGAGGGTTGGAATGAAAAACTGTTTTTT
j_call: TRBJ2-2; v_call: TRBV7-3; clone_size: -; d_call: -; cdr3_aa: CASSLAGAFTGELFF; cdr3_nt: TGTGCCAGCAGCTTAGCGGGGGCCTTCACCGGGGAGCTGTTTTTT
j_call: TRBJ2-3; v_call: TRBV7-2; clone_size: -; d_call: -; cdr3_aa: CASRRPGSTDTQYF; cdr3_nt: TGTGCCAGCCGTAGACCAGGGAGCACAGATACGCAGTATTTT
j_call: TRBJ2-1; v_call: TRBV29-1; clone_size: few; d_call: TRBD2; cdr3_aa: CSMGPPLAGVYNEQFF; cdr3_nt: TGCAGCATGGGGCCCCCCCTAGCGGGGGTTTACAATGAGCAGTTCTTC
j_call: TRBJ2-3; v_call: TRBV14; clone_size: once; d_call: TRBD2; cdr3_aa: CASSQWTSGDTQYF; cdr3_nt: TGTGCCAGCAGCCAGTGGACTAGCGGCGATACGCAGTATTTT
j_call: TRBJ1-5; v_call: TRBV7-2; clone_size: -; d_call: -; cdr3_aa: CASSLVGGESNQPQHF; cdr3_nt: TGTGCCAGCAGCTTAGTAGGGGGGGAGAGCAATCAGCCCCAGCATTTT
j_call: TRBJ1-1; v_call: TRBV5-4; clone_size: few; d_call: -; cdr3_aa: CASSPGTQNTEAFF; cdr3_nt: TGTGCCAGCAGCCCTGGGACACAGAACACTGAAGCTTTCTTT
j_call: TRBJ1-1; v_call: TRBV5-3; clone_size: few; d_call: TRBD1; cdr3_aa: CARRQQGKARLSTEAFF; cdr3_nt: TGTGCCAGAAGACAACAGGGGAAGGCCAGATTAAGCACTGAAGCTTTCTTT
j_call: TRBJ2-1; v_call: TRBV5-4; clone_size: -; d_call: -; cdr3_aa: CASRVGGTGTYNEQFF; cdr3_nt: TGTGCCAGCAGGGTTGGGGGTACAGGGACCTACAATGAGCAGTTCTTC
j_call: TRBJ2-1; v_call: TRBV10-3; clone_size: -; d_call: TRBD2; cdr3_aa: CAINKREAYNEQFF; cdr3_nt: TGTGCCATCAACAAGCGGGAGGCCTACAATGAGCAGTTCTTC
j_call: TRBJ1-6; v_call: TRBV9; clone_size: -; d_call: -; cdr3_aa: CASSWEPNDSPLHF; cdr3_nt: TGTGCCAGCAGCTGGGAGCCTAATGATTCACCCCTCCACTTT
j_call: TRBJ1-6; v_call: TRBV30; clone_size: once; d_call: -; cdr3_aa: CAWREAGLPNSPLHF; cdr3_nt: TGTGCCTGGAGGGAAGCAGGTCTCCCAAATTCACCCCTCCACTTT
j_call: TRBJ1-1; v_call: TRBV5-6; clone_size: -; d_call: TRBD1; cdr3_aa: CASSLGTGALNTEAFF; cdr3_nt: TGTGCCAGCAGCTTGGGGACAGGGGCTTTGAACACTGAAGCTTTCTTT
j_call: TRBJ1-1; v_call: TRBV21-1; clone_size: -; d_call: -; cdr3_aa: CASSKGQGTENTEAFF; cdr3_nt: TGTGCCAGCAGCAAGGGACAGGGGACGGAGAACACTGAAGCTTTCTTT
j_call: TRBJ2-2; v_call: TRBV7-9; clone_size: -; d_call: TRBD1; cdr3_aa: CASRLTRQGENTGELFF; cdr3_nt: TGTGCCAGCAGACTTACTCGACAGGGTGAGAACACCGGGGAGCTGTTTTTT
j_call: TRBJ2-2; v_call: TRBV10-3; clone_size: once; d_call: -; cdr3_aa: CAISESVGRGKGTGELFF; cdr3_nt: TGTGCCATCAGTGAGTCAGTAGGGCGAGGGAAGGGCACCGGGGAGCTGTTTTTT
j_call: TRBJ2-3; v_call: TRBV30; clone_size: -; d_call: TRBD2; cdr3_aa: CAWRWDYTDTQYF; cdr3_nt: TGTGCCTGGAGGTGGGACTACACAGATACGCAGTATTTT
j_call: TRBJ1-1; v_call: TRBV5-5; clone_size: few; d_call: TRBD1; cdr3_aa: CASRGTVSEAFF; cdr3_nt: TGTGCCAGCAGGGGGACAGTTAGTGAAGCTTTCTTT
j_call: TRBJ2-7; v_call: TRBV7-2; clone_size: -; d_call: TRBD2; cdr3_aa: CASSVTGGGDEQYF; cdr3_nt: TGTGCCAGCAGCGTGACGGGGGGGGGTGACGAGCAGTACTTC
j_call: TRBJ1-3; v_call: TRBV19; clone_size: -; d_call: -; cdr3_aa: CASSIGSTGAGNTIYF; cdr3_nt: TGTGCCAGTAGTATCGGGTCGACGGGGGCTGGAAACACCATATATTTT
j_call: TRBJ2-1; v_call: TRBV27; clone_size: -; d_call: TRBD2; cdr3_aa: CASRHLGTSGHNEQFF; cdr3_nt: TGTGCCAGCAGGCACCTCGGGACTAGCGGCCACAATGAGCAGTTCTTC
j_call: TRBJ1-2; v_call: TRBV5-1; clone_size: -; d_call: -; cdr3_aa: CASSPRQNYGYTF; cdr3_nt: TGCGCCAGCAGCCCGAGACAGAACTATGGCTACACCTTC
j_call: TRBJ2-3; v_call: TRBV5-1; clone_size: -; d_call: TRBD2; cdr3_aa: CASSLGVGGADTQYF; cdr3_nt: TGTGCCAGCAGCTTGGGTGTGGGGGGGGCAGATACGCAGTATTTT
j_call: TRBJ1-1; v_call: TRBV27; clone_size: -; d_call: TRBD1; cdr3_aa: CASSFQGQRGRAFF; cdr3_nt: TGTGCCAGCAGTTTCCAGGGACAGAGGGGTAGGGCTTTCTTT
j_call: TRBJ2-3; v_call: TRBV10-3; clone_size: -; d_call: TRBD2; cdr3_aa: CAISGGSGKSTDTQYF; cdr3_nt: TGTGCCATCAGTGGAGGTAGCGGGAAAAGCACAGATACGCAGTATTTT